This entry concerns a single T cell receptor (beta chain). Its antigen is unknown. Germline-derived CDR1 and CDR2 are SGHTA and FQGTGA. This CDR3 region has 20 residues. V shed 2 bases and J 3 bases; nucleotides not matched to a gene: 18. The data derive from a study of post-analysis software for immune sequencing data. Study-wide results and limits: Pronounced co-clustering by F measure was evident among identically batched samples. Elevated frequency relative to controls characterized 4 or 5 TRBV segments in patients, TRBV5-6, TRBV5-1 and TRBV20-1 among them.

Each TCR beta cDNA library carried unique molecular identifiers. A single record per CDR3 protein comes from TCRdb applying MiXCR to the PCR reads. The repertoire holds a few hundred thousand distinct CDR3 sequences, with 30% to 45% as singletons. Sample: blood. This TCR was recovered from a girl aged 5 to 17 with multiple sclerosis. The chain links TRBV7-3 to TRBJ2-7, with 11 bases aligning to TRBD1. The CDR3 reads CASSLAGQGASGVLGYEQYF. The CDR3 bases are TGTGCCAGCAGCTTAGCCGGACAGGGGGCTAGCGGGGTCTTAGGCTACGAGCAGTACTTC. Looking up the rest from reference TRBV7-3 and TRBJ2-7 gives the full variable domain: GAGVSQTPSNKVTEKGKYVELRCDPISGHTALYWYRQSLGQGPEFLIYFQGTGAADDSGLPNDRFFAVRPEGSVSTLKIQRTERGDSAVYLCASSLAGQGASGVLGYEQYFGPGTRLTVT.